This TCR beta chain was sequenced for a study of CD8 T cells in Susac syndrome. Sequencing of TCR beta, carried out with a high-throughput approach, was applied to CD8+ and CD4+ T cells from the blood. CD8+ and CD4+ T cells were negatively isolated; TEMRA cells were FACS-enriched. The V and J ends lost 4 bases and 4 bases, in that order; junction bases with no gene match: 4. The CDR3 is 14 residues long. Per germline, CDR1 SGHTA and CDR2 FQGNSA. RNA in amounts of roughly 0.5 to 1 ug was reverse transcribed with random hexamers. Across 54 Vbeta and 13 Jbeta, immunoSEQ multiplex PCR amplified TCR beta CDR3. TCRdb re-analysed the immunoSEQ multiplex PCR reads in MiXCR, keeping a single row per CDR3 protein. Found here are 200,000 to 250,000 distinct CDR3 sequences, roughly 96% of them singletons; the top ten hold 0.095%.

The chain links TRBV7-2 to TRBJ2-7, with 10 positions matching TRBD2. The clonotype comes from a human donor with multiple sclerosis. What was sequenced was CD4+ T cells from PBMCs. CDR3 protein: CASSSLAGVYEQYF. CDR3 sequence (DNA): TGTGCCAGCAGCTCCCTAGCGGGGGTTTACGAGCAGTACTTC.